The rows below give T cell receptor beta chains drawn from one sample of a study of post-analysis software for immune sequencing data. TCRdb used MiXCR to reprocess the PCR reads, holding one entry per CDR3 protein. The sample holds roughly 800,000 distinct CDR3 sequences; 25% to 30% are singletons and the top ten take under 0.7%. Sequencing was performed on blood. The receptors stem from a girl aged 5-17 years with multiple sclerosis. Each CDR3 is given with its conserved first and last residue. The order of the fields is CDR3 length, D gene, V gene, clone size, J gene, CDR3 DNA, CDR3 protein. D genes are given only for firm matches. A row's size may be missing; if present it is once, few, many or a size class.

>13|-|TRBV7-2|few|TRBJ2-7
TGTGCCAGCAACGTGGTGGGGCCGGGCGAGCAGTACTTC
CASNVVGPGEQYF
>16|-|TRBV14|-|TRBJ2-1
TGTGCCAGCAGCCAAGAGCCAGCAATGGCCCGCAATGAGCAGTTCTTC
CASSQEPAMARNEQFF
>14|-|TRBV29-1|few|TRBJ2-1
TGCAGCGTTAAAGGGAGTAGCTCGTACAATGAGCAGTTCTTC
CSVKGSSSYNEQFF
>17|TRBD1|TRBV20-1|-|TRBJ1-1
TGCAGTGCTAGTACGGCGGCAGGGGGCTTTAGCGACACTGAAGCTTTCTTT
CSASTAAGGFSDTEAFF
>14|-|TRBV7-2|-|TRBJ1-2
TGTGCCAGCAGCGCCCCAGGAAGGTGGTATGGCTACACCTTC
CASSAPGRWYGYTF
>14|-|TRBV20-1|few|TRBJ1-4
TGCAGTGCTAGAGATCAGTTGGAGGGCGAAAAACTGTTTTTT
CSARDQLEGEKLFF
>16|-|TRBV6-5|-|TRBJ2-1
TGTGCCAGCAGTCGCCCCTCCCGGAGCTCCTACAATGAGCAGTTCTTC
CASSRPSRSSYNEQFF
>14|-|TRBV7-2|few|TRBJ2-7
TGTGCCAGCAGCCCAGACGGGTTCTCCTACGAGCAGTACTTC
CASSPDGFSYEQYF
>13|-|TRBV27|-|TRBJ2-4
TGTGCCAGCAGTTCAGCCTTCGAAAACATTCAGTACTTC
CASSSAFENIQYF
>17|-|TRBV6-6|-|TRBJ2-3
TGTGCCAGCACCAATAATAATGGGGGAGGAAACACAGATACGCAGTATTTT
CASTNNNGGGNTDTQYF
>13|TRBD1|TRBV20-1|-|TRBJ1-1
TGCAGTGCTTTAACAGGGGAAGGGGCTGAAGCTTTCTTT
CSALTGEGAEAFF
>16|-|TRBV7-9|-|TRBJ2-5
TGTGCCAGCAGCCCTGTGGAAGGGGGACTCCAAGAGACCCAGTACTTC
CASSPVEGGLQETQYF
>15|TRBD2|TRBV5-5|few|TRBJ2-3
TGTGCCAGCAGCCCGACTAGCGGGAAACTTAGGACGCAGTATTTT
CASSPTSGKLRTQYF
>19|-|TRBV20-1|-|TRBJ1-1
TGCAGTGCGCCCGGTGGGTTGAGCCCCCAAAGGGGACCTAACACTGAAGCTTTCTTT
CSAPGGLSPQRGPNTEAFF
>17|-|TRBV27|few|TRBJ2-3
TGTGCCAGCAGTTTAAAAACATACCGAACAAGCACAGATACGCAGTATTTT
CASSLKTYRTSTDTQYF
>13|-|TRBV6-6|few|TRBJ1-5
TGTGCCAGCACCCTAACTAGCAATCAGCCCCAGCATTTT
CASTLTSNQPQHF
>16|-|TRBV7-2|-|TRBJ2-1
TGTGCCAGCAGCTTAGGAACGGAGTGGAACTACAATGAGCAGTTCTTC
CASSLGTEWNYNEQFF
>15|TRBD2|TRBV29-1|-|TRBJ2-3
TGCAGCGTTGACCTACTAGCGAGCCGGCCAGATACGCAGTATTTT
CSVDLLASRPDTQYF
>15|TRBD2|TRBV5-1|-|TRBJ2-5
TGCGCCAGCAGCTTTTTTAGCGGGAACGATGCGACCCAGTACTTC
CASSFFSGNDATQYF
>16|-|TRBV15|-|TRBJ1-5
TGTGCCACCAGCAGAGAGGGGCAGGCCAGAAATCAGCCCCAGCATTTT
CATSREGQARNQPQHF
>16|TRBD1|TRBV7-2|-|TRBJ1-2
TGTGCCAGCAGCTTCGACAGGGGGCGTGCGGGCGGCGGCTACACCTTC
CASSFDRGRAGGGYTF
>14|-|TRBV21-1|-|TRBJ2-5
TGTGCCAGCAGCAACCTGAACAGGGGACAGACCCAGTACTTC
CASSNLNRGQTQYF
>15|-|TRBV20-1|-|TRBJ1-5
TGCAATGCCAGCCCCGGGGTCCGTAGCAATCAGCCCCAGCATTTT
CNASPGVRSNQPQHF
>12|-|TRBV20-1|-|TRBJ2-3
TGCAGTGGCGGTGGTTACACAGATACGCAGTATTTT
CSGGGYTDTQYF
>14|-|TRBV27|-|TRBJ2-5
TGTGCCAGCAGTCAGGGACGGAACCAAGAGACCCAGTACTTC
CASSQGRNQETQYF
>15|-|TRBV18|few|TRBJ2-3
TGTGCCAGCTCACCACCTAAGGGAAGCACAGATACGCAGTATTTT
CASSPPKGSTDTQYF
>15|-|TRBV5-5|few|TRBJ2-7
TGTGCCAGCAGCAGGGGGGGCAGACTTACCTACGAGCAGTACTTC
CASSRGGRLTYEQYF
>12|-|TRBV4-2|few|TRBJ1-2
TGTGCCAGCAGTCAAAGAGGTTATGGCTACACCTTC
CASSQRGYGYTF
>15|-|TRBV15|-|TRBJ1-1
TGTGCCACCAGCAGAGGAGGGGTCACGAACACTGAAGCTTTCTTT
CATSRGGVTNTEAFF
>17|TRBD2|TRBV5-1|-|TRBJ2-1
TGCGCCAGCAGCTTGGTATTTAGCGGGAGCTCCTACAATGAGCAGTTCTTC
CASSLVFSGSSYNEQFF
>15|TRBD2|TRBV6-2/TRBV6-3|-|TRBJ2-5
TGTGCCAGCAGTCGCGGTCCTAGCGGGAGCAATGAGCAGTACTTC
CASSRGPSGSNEQYF